This entry is about one TCR beta chain. Its antigen is unknown. V lost 5 bases to trimming and J lost 3 bases, with 17 bases between them. Per germline, CDR1 SGHTA and CDR2 FQGNSA. This CDR3 contains 15 residues. It was with a sample-barcoded 5' primer and a J-beta primer mix that a second PCR of roughly 7 to 12 cycles was run. TCRdb analysed the 5' RACE reads with MiXCR anew, one entry per CDR3 protein. Here the sample spans about 640,000 distinct CDR3 sequences, around 54% being singletons. The data are from a study of blood T cells in healthy people across ages. Points from the study as a whole: It was the long-lived donors that had more naive CD4+ cells and higher diversity than aged donors.

The sequenced sample consisted of blood. The clonotype comes from a man between 60 and 75 years old in good health. The chain combines TRBV7-2 with TRBJ2-7; D is perhaps TRBD1 (6 bases). As DNA, the CDR3 is TGTGCCAGCAGCAGGGACACGCACGGACTCTACGAGCAGTACTTC. Translating it yields CASSRDTHGLYEQYF.